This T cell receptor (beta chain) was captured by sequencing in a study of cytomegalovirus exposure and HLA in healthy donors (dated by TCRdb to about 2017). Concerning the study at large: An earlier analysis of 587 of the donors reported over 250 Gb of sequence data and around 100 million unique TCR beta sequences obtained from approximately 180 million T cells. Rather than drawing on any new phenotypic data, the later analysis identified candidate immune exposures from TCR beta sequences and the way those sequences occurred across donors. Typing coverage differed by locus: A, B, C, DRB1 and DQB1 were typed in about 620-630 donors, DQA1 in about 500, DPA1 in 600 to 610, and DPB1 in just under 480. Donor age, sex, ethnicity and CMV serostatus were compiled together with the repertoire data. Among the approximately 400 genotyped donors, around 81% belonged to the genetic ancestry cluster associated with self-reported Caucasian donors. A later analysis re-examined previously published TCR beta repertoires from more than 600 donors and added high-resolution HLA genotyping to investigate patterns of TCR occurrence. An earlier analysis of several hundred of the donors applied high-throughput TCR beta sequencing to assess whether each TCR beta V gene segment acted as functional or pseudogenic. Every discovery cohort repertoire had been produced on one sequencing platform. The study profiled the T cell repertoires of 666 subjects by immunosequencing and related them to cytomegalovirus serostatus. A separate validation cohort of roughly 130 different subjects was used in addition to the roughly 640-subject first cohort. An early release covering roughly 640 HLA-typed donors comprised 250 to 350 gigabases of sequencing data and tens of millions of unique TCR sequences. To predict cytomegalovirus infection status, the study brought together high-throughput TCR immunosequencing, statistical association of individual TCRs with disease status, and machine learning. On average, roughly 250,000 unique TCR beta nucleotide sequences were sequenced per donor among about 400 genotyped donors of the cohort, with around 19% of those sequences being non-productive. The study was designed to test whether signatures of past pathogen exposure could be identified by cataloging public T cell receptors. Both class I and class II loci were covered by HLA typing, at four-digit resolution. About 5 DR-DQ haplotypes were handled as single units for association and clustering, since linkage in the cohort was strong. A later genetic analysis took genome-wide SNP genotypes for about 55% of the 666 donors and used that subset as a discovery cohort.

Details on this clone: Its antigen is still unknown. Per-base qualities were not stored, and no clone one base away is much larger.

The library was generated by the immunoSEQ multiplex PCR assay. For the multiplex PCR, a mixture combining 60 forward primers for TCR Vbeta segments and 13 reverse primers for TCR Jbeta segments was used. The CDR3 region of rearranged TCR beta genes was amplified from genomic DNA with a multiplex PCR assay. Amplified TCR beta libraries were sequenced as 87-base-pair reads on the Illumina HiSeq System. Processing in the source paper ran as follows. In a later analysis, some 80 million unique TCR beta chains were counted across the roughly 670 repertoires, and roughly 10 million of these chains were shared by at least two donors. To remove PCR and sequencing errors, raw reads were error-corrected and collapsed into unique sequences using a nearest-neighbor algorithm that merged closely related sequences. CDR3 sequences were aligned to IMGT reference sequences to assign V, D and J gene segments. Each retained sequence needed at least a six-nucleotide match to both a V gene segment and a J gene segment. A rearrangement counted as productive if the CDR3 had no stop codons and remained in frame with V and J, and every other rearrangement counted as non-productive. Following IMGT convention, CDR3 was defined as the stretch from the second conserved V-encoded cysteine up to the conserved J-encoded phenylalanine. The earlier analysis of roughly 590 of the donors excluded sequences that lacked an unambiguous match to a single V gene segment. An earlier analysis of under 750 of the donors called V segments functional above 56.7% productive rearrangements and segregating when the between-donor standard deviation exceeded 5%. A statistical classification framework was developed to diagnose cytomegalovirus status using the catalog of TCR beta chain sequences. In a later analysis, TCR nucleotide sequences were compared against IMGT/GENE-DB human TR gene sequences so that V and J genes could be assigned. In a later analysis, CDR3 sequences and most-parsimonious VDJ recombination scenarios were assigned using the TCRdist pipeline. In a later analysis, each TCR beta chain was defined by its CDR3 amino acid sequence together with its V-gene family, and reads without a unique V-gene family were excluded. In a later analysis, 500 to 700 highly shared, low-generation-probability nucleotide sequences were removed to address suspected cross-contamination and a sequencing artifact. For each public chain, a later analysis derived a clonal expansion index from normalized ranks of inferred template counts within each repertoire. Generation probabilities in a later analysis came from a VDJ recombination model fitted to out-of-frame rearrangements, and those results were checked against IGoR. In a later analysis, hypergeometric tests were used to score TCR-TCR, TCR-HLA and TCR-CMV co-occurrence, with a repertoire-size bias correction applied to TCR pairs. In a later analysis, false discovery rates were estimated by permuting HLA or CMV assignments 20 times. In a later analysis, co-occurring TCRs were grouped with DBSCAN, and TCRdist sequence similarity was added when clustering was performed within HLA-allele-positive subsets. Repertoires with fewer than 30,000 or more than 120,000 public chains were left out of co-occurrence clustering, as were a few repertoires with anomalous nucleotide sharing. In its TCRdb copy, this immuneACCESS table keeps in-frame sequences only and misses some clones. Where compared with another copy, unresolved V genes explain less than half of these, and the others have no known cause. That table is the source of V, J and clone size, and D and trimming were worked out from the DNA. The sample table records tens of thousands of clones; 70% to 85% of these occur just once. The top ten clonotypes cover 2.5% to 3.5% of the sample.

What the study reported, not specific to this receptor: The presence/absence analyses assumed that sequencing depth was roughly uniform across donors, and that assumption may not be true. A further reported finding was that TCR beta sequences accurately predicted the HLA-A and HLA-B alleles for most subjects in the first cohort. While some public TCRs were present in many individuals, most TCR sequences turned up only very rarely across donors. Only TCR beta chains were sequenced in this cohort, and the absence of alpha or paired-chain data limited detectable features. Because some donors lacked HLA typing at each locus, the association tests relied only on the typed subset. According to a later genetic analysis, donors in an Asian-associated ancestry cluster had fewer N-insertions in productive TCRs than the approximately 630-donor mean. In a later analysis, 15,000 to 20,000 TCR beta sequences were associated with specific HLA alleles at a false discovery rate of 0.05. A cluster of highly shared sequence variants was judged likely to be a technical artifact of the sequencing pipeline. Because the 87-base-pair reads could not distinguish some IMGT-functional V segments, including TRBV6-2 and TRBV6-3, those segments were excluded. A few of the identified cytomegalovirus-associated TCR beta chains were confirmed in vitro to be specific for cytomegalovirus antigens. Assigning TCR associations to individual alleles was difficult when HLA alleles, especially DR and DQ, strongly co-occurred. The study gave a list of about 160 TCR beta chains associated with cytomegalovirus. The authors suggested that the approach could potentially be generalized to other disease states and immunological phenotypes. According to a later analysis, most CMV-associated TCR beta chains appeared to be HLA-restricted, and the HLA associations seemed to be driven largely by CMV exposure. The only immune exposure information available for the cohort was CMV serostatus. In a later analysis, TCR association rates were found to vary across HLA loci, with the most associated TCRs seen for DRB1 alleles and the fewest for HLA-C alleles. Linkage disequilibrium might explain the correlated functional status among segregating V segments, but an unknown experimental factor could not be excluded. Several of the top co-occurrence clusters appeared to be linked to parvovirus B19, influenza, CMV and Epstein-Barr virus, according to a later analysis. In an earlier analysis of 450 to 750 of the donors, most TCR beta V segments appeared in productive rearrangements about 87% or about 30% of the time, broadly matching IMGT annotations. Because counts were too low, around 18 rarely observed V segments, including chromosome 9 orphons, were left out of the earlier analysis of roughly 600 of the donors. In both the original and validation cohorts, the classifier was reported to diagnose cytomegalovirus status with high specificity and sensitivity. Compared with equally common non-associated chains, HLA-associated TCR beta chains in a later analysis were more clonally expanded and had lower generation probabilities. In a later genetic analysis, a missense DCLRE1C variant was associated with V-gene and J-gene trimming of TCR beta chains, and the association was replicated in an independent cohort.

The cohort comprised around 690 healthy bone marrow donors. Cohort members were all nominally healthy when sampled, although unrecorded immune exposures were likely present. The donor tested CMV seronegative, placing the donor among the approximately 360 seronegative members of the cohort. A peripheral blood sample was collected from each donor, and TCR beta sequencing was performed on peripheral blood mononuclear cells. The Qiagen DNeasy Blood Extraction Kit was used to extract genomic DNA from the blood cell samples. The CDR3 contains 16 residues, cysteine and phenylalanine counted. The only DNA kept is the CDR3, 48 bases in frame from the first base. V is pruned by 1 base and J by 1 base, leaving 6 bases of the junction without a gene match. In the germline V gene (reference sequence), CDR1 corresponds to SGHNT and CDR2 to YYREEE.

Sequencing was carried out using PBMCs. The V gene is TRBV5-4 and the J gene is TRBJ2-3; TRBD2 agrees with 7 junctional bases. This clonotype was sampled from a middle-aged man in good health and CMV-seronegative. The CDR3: CASSLIAGTGTDTQYF. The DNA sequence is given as TGTGCCAGCAGCTTGATAGCGGGTACGGGCACAGATACGCAGTATTTT.